Shown below are 2 T cell receptor beta chains from a single sample sequenced in a study of cytomegalovirus exposure and HLA in healthy donors. 60 Vbeta and 13 Jbeta primers were used in PCR. Some clones are missing from TCRdb's copy, which holds only in-frame ones; the method was immunoSEQ multiplex PCR. The sample holds around 170,000 clones, approximately 71% seen once. The sequencing input was PBMCs. The receptors stem from a girl aged 10 to 17 in good health and CMV-seronegative.

This clone occurred a few times. This sample includes further DNA sequences coding for the same CDR3. The rearrangement links TRBV20-1 to TRBJ2-5; D is undetermined. The CDR3 contains 11 residues. V was trimmed by 2 bases and J by 3 bases, leaving 4 bases between them. From germline, CDR1 is DFQATT and CDR2 SNEGSKA (reference sequence). CDR3 loop: CSARPEETQYF. In nucleotides, the CDR3 is TGCAGTGCTAGACCGGAAGAGACCCAGTACTTC.

The CDR3 DNA sequence: TGTGCCAGCAGCTTAAGACAGGGGCTCAGGAACGAGCAGTACTTC. Translation gives CASSLRQGLRNEQYF. V gene TRBV5-6 combines with J gene TRBJ2-7; 8 nucleotides agree with TRBD1. This CDR3 has 15 residues. The V and J ends lost 2 bases and 5 bases, in that order; junction bases with no gene match: 9. Germline CDR1 SGHDT, CDR2 YYEEEE. The full variable domain, its missing parts supplied by reference TRBV5-6 and TRBJ2-7, is DAGVTQSPTHLIKTRGQQVTLRCSPKSGHDTVSWYQQALGQGPQFIFQYYEEEERQRGNFPDRFSGHQFPNYSSELNVNALLLGDSALYLCASSLRQGLRNEQYFGPGTRLTVT.